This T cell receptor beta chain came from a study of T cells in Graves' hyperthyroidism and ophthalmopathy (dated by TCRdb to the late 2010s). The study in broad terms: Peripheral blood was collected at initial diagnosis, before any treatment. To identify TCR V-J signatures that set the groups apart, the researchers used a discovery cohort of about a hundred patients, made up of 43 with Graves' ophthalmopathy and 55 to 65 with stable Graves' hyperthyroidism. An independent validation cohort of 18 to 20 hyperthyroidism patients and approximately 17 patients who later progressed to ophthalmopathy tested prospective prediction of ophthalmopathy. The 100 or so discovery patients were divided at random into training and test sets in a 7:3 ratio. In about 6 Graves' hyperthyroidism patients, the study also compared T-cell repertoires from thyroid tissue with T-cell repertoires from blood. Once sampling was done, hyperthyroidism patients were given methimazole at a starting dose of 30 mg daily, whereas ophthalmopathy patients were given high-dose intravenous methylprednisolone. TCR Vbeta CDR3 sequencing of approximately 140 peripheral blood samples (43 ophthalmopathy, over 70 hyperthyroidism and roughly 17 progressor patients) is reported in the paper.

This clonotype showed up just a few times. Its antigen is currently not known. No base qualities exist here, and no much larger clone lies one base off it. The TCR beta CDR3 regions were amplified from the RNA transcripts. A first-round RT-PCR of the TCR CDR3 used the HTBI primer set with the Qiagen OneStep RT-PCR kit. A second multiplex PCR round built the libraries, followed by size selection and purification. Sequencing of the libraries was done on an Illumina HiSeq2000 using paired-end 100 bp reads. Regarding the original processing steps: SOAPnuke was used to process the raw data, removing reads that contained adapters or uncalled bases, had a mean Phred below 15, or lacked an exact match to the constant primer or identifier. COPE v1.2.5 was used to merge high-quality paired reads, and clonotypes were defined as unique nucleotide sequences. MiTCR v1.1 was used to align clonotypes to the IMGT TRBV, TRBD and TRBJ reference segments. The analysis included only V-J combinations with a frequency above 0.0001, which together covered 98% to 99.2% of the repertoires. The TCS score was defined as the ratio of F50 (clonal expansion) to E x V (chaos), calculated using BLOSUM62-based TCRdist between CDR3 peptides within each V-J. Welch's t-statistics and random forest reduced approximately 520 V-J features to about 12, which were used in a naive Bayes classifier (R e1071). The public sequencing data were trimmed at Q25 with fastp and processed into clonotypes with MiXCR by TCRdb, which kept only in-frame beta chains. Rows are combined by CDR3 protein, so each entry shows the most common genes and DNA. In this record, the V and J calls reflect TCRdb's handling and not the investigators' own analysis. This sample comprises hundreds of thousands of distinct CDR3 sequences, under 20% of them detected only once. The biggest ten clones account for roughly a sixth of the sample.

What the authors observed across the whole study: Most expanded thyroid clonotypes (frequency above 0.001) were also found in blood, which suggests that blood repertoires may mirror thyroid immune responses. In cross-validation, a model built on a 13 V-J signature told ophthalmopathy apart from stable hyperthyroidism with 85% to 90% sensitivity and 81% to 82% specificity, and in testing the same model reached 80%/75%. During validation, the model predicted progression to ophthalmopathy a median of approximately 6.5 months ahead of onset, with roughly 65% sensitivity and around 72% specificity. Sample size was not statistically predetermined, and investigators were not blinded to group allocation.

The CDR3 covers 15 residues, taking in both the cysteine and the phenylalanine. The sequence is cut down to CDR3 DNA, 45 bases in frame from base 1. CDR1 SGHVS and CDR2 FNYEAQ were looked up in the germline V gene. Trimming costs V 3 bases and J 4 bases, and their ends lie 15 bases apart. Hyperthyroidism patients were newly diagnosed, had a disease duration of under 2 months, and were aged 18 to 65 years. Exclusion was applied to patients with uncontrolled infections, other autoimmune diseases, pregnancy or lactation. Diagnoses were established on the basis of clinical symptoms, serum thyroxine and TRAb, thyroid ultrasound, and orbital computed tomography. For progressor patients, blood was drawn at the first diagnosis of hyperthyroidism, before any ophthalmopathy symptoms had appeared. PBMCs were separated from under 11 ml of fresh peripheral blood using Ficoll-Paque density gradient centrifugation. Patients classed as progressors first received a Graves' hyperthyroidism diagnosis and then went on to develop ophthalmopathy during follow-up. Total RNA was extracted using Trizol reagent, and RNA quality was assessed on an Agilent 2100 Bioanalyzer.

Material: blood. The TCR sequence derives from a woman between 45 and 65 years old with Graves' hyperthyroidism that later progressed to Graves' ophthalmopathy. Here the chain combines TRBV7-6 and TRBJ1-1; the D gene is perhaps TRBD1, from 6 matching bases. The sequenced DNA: TGTGCCAGCAGCTTCGACTCAGGGGTTTCCACTGAAGCTTTCTTT. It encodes CASSFDSGVSTEAFF. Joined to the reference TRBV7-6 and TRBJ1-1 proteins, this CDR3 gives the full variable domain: GAGVSQSPRYKVTKRGQDVALRCDPISGHVSLYWYRQALGQGPEFLTYFNYEAQQDKSGLPNDRFSAERPEGSISTLTIQRTEQRDSAMYRCASSFDSGVSTEAFFGQGTRLTVV.